These 4 T cell receptor beta chains were all obtained from the same sample, sequenced in a study of blood T cells in healthy people across ages. Together with a sample-barcoded 5' primer, a J-beta primer mix was included in a second PCR lasting roughly 6 to 12 cycles. TCRdb ran MiXCR on the 5' RACE reads and lists one entry per CDR3 protein. The sample gives 700,000 or so distinct CDR3 sequences, over 40% of which show up once; 30% is in the top ten. The sample consisted of blood. These receptors were obtained from a man older than 75 in good health.

The chain combines TRBV6-5 with TRBJ1-1, with D maybe TRBD1 (5 bases). V was cut by 6 bases and J by 4 bases, with 15 bases left in between. This CDR3 spans 14 amino acids. The germline V gene has CDR1 MNHEY and CDR2 SVGAGI. Here the CDR3 reads CASRDQTGTTEAFF. CDR3 DNA sequence: TGTGCCAGCAGGGATCAAACCGGGACCACTGAAGCTTTCTTT.

The chain uses TRBV7-9 and TRBJ1-4; no firm D call. Germline loops: CDR1 SEHNR, CDR2 FQNEAQ (reference sequence). V was cut by 0 bases and J by 7 bases, with 6 bases left in between. The CDR3 is 13 residues long. CDR3 nucleotides: TGTGCCAGCAGCTTAGCCGCAGGTGAAAAACTGTTTTTT. It translates to CASSLAAGEKLFF.

V is TRBV6-2 or TRBV6-3 and J is TRBJ2-3; D uncertain. The CDR3 runs to 11 residues. Germline lookup yields CDR1 MNHEY and CDR2 SVGEGT. The V gene lost 6 bases and the J gene lost 6 bases, with 7 bases spanning the gap. The CDR3 is CASRAGDTQYF. The CDR3 region has the DNA TGTGCCAGCAGGGCCGGTGATACGCAGTATTTT.

This chain connects TRBV29-1 to TRBJ2-5; TRBD1 matches 8 bases. The tail of the sequence fits TRBJ2-7 better, so the J call may be wrong. Germline V gives CDR1 SQVTM, CDR2 ANQGSEA. CDR3 length: 13 residues. The CDR3 reads CSVSRQGSGEQYF. The CDR3 DNA reads TGCAGCGTTAGTAGACAGGGGAGCGGCGAGCAGTACTTC.